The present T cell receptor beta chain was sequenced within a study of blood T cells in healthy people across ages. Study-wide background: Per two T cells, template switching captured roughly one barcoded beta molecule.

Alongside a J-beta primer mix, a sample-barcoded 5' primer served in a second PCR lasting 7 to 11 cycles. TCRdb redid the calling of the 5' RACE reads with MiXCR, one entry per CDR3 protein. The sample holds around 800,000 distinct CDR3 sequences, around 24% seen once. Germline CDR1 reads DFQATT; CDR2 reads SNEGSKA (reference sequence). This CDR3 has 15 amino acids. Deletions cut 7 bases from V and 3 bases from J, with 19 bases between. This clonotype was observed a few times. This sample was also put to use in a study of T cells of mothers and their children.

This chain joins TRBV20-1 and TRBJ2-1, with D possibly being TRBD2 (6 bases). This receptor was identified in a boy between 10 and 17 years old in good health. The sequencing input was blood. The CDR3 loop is CSVAIGGADYNEQFF. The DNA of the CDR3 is TGCAGTGTGGCGATCGGGGGTGCAGACTACAATGAGCAGTTCTTC.